The 21 T cell receptor beta chains below come from one sample, sequenced in a study of blood T cell repertoires in COVID-19. The method was immunoSEQ multiplex PCR; TCRdb's version includes in-frame clones alone and lacks a portion of them. Of fewer than 250,000 clones in the sample, around four fifths were seen once. Specimen: peripheral blood. The origin of the receptors is a woman in her fifties or sixties with active or convalescent COVID-19.

The CDR3 DNA sequence: TGTGCCAGCAGCACACCGCAGGGGTACACTGAAGCTTTCTTT. Translation gives CASSTPQGYTEAFF. V gene TRBV5-8 combines with J gene TRBJ1-1; possibly TRBD1 for D (6 bases). Trimming took off 4 bases at V and 3 bases at J, with 13 bases between the two ends. Germline V gene lookup returns CDR1 SGHTS and CDR2 YDEGEE. CDR3 length: 14 amino acids.

The rearrangement links TRBV20-1 to TRBJ1-4; D not certain. V lost 6 bases, J lost 8 bases, and 10 bases lay in between. The length of the CDR3 is 11 residues. Germline CDR1 is DFQATT and CDR2 is SNEGSKA (reference sequence). This CDR3 reads CSARRGEKLFF. For the CDR3, the DNA is TGCAGTGCGAGAAGAGGGGAAAAACTGTTTTTT.

The rearrangement uses TRBV18 and TRBJ1-2; 8 bases are shared with TRBD1. The CDR3 is made up of 15 amino acids. Per the germline V gene, CDR1 is KGHSH and CDR2 is LQKENI. J gave up 2 bases and V 4 bases, and 6 bases lay outside the gene matches. Written as DNA, the CDR3 is TGTGCCAGCTCACAGGGACAGGCAAGGAACTATGGCTACACCTTC. This translates into CASSQGQARNYGYTF. Full variable domain (outside the CDR3, taken from reference TRBV18 and TRBJ1-2): NAGVMQNPRHLVRRRGQEARLRCSPMKGHSHVYWYRQLPEEGLKFMVYLQKENIIDESGMPKERFSAEFPKEGPSILRIQQVVRGDSAAYFCASSQGQARNYGYTFGSGTRLTVV.

This clone was seen once. The J gene is TRBJ2-3, the V gene TRBV6-5; 8 bases align to TRBD1. V was clipped by 9 bases and J by 6 bases; unmatched bases: 8. The CDR3 has 13 residues. Germline V gene lookup returns CDR1 MNHEY and CDR2 SVGAGI. As DNA, the CDR3 is TGTGCCAGTGGACAGGGTCGTTTGGATACGCAGTATTTT. It encodes CASGQGRLDTQYF.

The chain combines TRBV19 with TRBJ1-1; tentatively, D is TRBD1 (6 bases). From germline, CDR1 is LNHDA and CDR2 SQIVND (reference sequence). V dropped 5 bases and J dropped 8 bases, with 15 bases sitting between them. This CDR3 has 13 amino acids. This CDR3 reads CASSLLGDIEAFF. For the CDR3, the DNA is TGTGCCAGTAGTTTGTTAGGGGACATCGAAGCTTTCTTT.

V and J are TRBV10-3 and TRBJ1-3, with unresolved D. V gave up 2 bases and J gave up 2 bases, with 7 bases separating them. CDR1 is ENHRY, CDR2 SYGVKD, per germline. The CDR3 is 14 amino acids. CDR3 sequence (DNA): TGTGCCATCAGTGAGCCAGTCGCTGGAAACACCATATATTTT. This codes for CAISEPVAGNTIYF.

The chain recombines TRBV30 with TRBJ2-1; perhaps TRBD2 as D (7 bases). Germline-derived CDR1 and CDR2 are GTSNPN and SVGIG (reference sequence). Trimming pared 1 base from V and 3 bases from J, leaving 13 bases between. The CDR3 runs 15 residues. CDR3 sequence reads: CAWSGGGSNYNEQFF. The CDR3, as DNA: TGTGCCTGGAGTGGGGGGGGCAGCAACTACAATGAGCAGTTCTTC. Filled out from reference TRBV30 and TRBJ2-1, the complete variable domain reads SQTIHQWPATLVQPVGSPLSLECTVEGTSNPNLYWYRQAAGRGLQLLFYSVGIGQISSEVPQNLSASRPQDRQFILSSKKLLLSDSGFYLCAWSGGGSNYNEQFFGPGTRLTVL.

V and J are TRBV5-1 and TRBJ1-6; D gene ambiguous. The CDR3 is 15 residues long. Germline V CDR1 and CDR2: SGHRS, YFSETQ. The ends were cut back, 3 bases at V and 7 bases at J, with 14 bases in the middle. This CDR3 reads CASSWNSRGNSPLHF. Here the CDR3 DNA reads TGCGCCAGCAGCTGGAATTCACGGGGAAATTCACCCCTCCACTTT.

The chain joins TRBV13 to TRBJ1-1; tentatively, D is TRBD1 (5 bases). This CDR3 spans 19 amino acids. Between the trimmed V and J ends, which lost 0 bases and 1 base, there was a span of 21 bases. Germline CDR1 PRHDT, CDR2 FYEKMQ (reference sequence). CDR3 sequence reads: CASSLGGLLGRVTNTEAFF. The CDR3 bases are TGTGCCAGCAGCTTAGGGGGACTTCTAGGGCGGGTAACGAACACTGAAGCTTTCTTT.

The rearrangement links TRBV29-1 to TRBJ2-5, with 8 bases fitting TRBD2. J gave up 4 bases and V 8 bases, and 9 bases lay outside the gene matches. Per germline, CDR1 SQVTM and CDR2 ANQGSEA. The length of the CDR3 is 13 residues. For the CDR3, the DNA is TGCAGCATCGGGGGGGGAAGAGGAGAGACCCAGTACTTC. Protein sequence: CSIGGGRGETQYF.

The genes are TRBV11-3 and TRBJ2-2; D perhaps matches TRBD2 (6 bases). The CDR3 is 15 amino acids. V shed 2 bases and J shed 4 bases, with 11 bases lying between them. Germline loops: CDR1 SGHNT, CDR2 YENEEA. The CDR3 DNA reads TGTGCCAGCAGCTTACGGACTACCGGCACCGGGGAGCTGTTTTTT. The encoded protein is CASSLRTTGTGELFF.

The gene calls are TRBV7-6 and TRBJ2-7; 16 nucleotides line up with TRBD2. Germline V lookup: CDR1 SGHVS, CDR2 FNYEAQ. V trimming: 5 bases; J trimming: 0 bases; junction bases outside the gene matches: 4. The CDR3 extends over 17 amino acids. CDR3 nucleotides: TGTGCCAGCAGCGCCGGGACTAGCGGGAGGGCCTCCTACGAGCAGTACTTC. Its translation: CASSAGTSGRASYEQYF.

The genes are TRBV5-1 and TRBJ2-1, with TRBD2 identical over 7 bases. The CDR3 has 16 residues. Germline trimming cut 0 bases from V and 6 bases from J; bases unmatched to any gene: 9. Germline V gives CDR1 SGHRS, CDR2 YFSETQ. This CDR3 reads CASSLERGPLSNEQFF. CDR3 coding DNA: TGCGCCAGCAGCTTGGAGCGGGGACCCTTATCCAATGAGCAGTTCTTC.

The chain carries TRBV6-4 and TRBJ1-2, with 9 bases that match TRBD1. Per germline, CDR1 MRHNA and CDR2 SNTAGT. V lost 0 bases and J lost 2; bases outside the gene matches: 7. The CDR3 has 17 residues. The CDR3, as DNA: TGTGCCAGCAGTGACTCAGCACAGGGGGCTCCAAACTATGGCTACACCTTC. This translates into CASSDSAQGAPNYGYTF.

The chain is built from TRBV16 and TRBJ1-4; D is ambiguous. Trimming stripped 0 bases from V and 7 bases from J, with 6 bases between. CDR1 is KGHSY and CDR2 is FQNENV in the germline V gene. The CDR3 extends over 13 amino acids. The CDR3 loop reads CASSQSRVEKLFF. CDR3 coding DNA: TGTGCCAGCAGCCAATCCCGGGTTGAAAAACTGTTTTTT.

The gene calls are TRBV3-1 (or the pseudogene TRBV3-2) and TRBJ1-4; 7 bases line up with TRBD1. This CDR3 is 15 amino acids long. V was pared by 4 bases and J by 7 bases, with 9 bases of the junction left unmatched. The germline CDR1 and CDR2 sequences are LGHDT and YNNKEL (reference sequence). CDR3 coding DNA: TGTGCCAGCAGCCCGCTTGGGAGACAGGGTGAAAAACTGTTTTTT. This translates into CASSPLGRQGEKLFF.

V and J are TRBV13 and TRBJ2-5; TRBD2 matches 14 bases. The CDR3 is 16 residues long. CDR1 and CDR2 (germline): PRHDT, FYEKMQ (reference sequence). The J segment lost 5 bases and the V segment lost 5 bases, leaving 7 bases of the junction unmatched. CDR3: CASSKTSGGAAETQYF. The CDR3 DNA is TGTGCCAGCAGCAAGACTAGCGGGGGGGCAGCGGAGACCCAGTACTTC.

The chain recombines TRBV5-4 with TRBJ2-5; possible D gene TRBD2, 6 bases. This CDR3 has 13 amino acids. CDR1 SGHNT and CDR2 YYREEE come from the germline V gene (reference sequence). Trimming cost V 4 bases and J 2 bases, with 9 bases left between them. CDR3 amino acids: CASSRDLQETQYF. The CDR3, as DNA: TGTGCCAGCAGCCGGGACTTACAAGAGACCCAGTACTTC.

The V and J genes are TRBV3-1 (or the pseudogene TRBV3-2) and TRBJ1-1; no clear D gene. This CDR3 region has 16 residues. CDR1 LGHDT and CDR2 YNNKEL come from the germline V gene (reference sequence). V shed 3 bases and J shed 7 bases, with 21 bases lying between them. CDR3 DNA: TGTGCCAGCAGCCATTACACGCTGAGCGGAGAGGGTGAAGCTTTCTTT. It encodes CASSHYTLSGEGEAFF.

The rearrangement joins TRBV7-2 to TRBJ2-1, with TRBD1 identical over 11 bases. The germline V gene encodes CDR1 SGHTA and CDR2 FQGNSA. CDR3 size: 18 residues. Trimming took 3 bases from V and 1 from J; bases not matched to a gene: 8. The CDR3 DNA follows: TGTGCCAGCAGCTTCGGGACAGGGGGAGCTCTTTCCTACAATGAGCAGTTCTTC. Translated, it gives CASSFGTGGALSYNEQFF.

The chain recombines TRBV30 with TRBJ2-7; TRBD2 agrees at 7 bases. From germline, CDR1 is GTSNPN and CDR2 SVGIG (reference sequence). CDR3 length: 16 residues. The J segment lost 0 bases and the V segment lost 2 bases, leaving 10 bases of the junction unmatched. The CDR3 DNA reads as TGTGCCTGGAGTCCCCTTCTGCGGGAGAGCTCCTACGAGCAGTACTTC. Its protein is CAWSPLLRESSYEQYF.